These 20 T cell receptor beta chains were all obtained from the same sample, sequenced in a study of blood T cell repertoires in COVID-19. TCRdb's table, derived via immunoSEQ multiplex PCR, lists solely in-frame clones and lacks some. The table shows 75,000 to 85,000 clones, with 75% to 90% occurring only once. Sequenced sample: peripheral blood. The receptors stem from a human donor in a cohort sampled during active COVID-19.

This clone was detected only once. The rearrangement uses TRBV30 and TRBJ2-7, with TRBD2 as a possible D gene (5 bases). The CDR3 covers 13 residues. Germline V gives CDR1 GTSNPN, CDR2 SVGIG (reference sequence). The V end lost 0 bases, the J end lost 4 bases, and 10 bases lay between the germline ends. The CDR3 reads CAWSVLEGYEQYF. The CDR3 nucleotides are TGTGCCTGGAGTGTACTTGAGGGTTACGAGCAGTACTTC.

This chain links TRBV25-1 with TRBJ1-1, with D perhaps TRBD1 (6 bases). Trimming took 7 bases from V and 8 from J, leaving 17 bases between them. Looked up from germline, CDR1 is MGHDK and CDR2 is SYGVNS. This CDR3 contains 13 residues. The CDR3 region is CASTLTTGTEAFF. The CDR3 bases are TGTGCCAGCACCCTAACTACAGGGACCGAAGCTTTCTTT.

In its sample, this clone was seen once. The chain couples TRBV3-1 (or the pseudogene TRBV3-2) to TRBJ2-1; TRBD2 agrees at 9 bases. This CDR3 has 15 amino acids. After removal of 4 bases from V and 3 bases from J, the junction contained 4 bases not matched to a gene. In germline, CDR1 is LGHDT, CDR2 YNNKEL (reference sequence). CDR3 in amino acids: CASSLSGSGYNEQFF. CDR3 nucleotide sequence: TGTGCCAGCAGCCTTAGCGGGAGTGGCTACAATGAGCAGTTCTTC.

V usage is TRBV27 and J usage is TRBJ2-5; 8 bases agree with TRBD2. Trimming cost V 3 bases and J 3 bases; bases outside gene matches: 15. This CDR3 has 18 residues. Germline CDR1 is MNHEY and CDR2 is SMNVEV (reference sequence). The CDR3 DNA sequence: TGTGCCAGCAGTTTCGTTCGGGGTAGGGCGCGGGGGGAAGAGACCCAGTACTTC. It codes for CASSFVRGRARGEETQYF.

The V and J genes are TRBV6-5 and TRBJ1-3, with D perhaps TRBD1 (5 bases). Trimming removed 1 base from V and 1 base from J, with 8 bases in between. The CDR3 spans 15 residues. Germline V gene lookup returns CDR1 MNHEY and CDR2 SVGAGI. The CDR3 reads CASSYLAGSGNTIYF. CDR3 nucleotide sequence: TGTGCCAGCAGTTACTTGGCAGGGTCTGGAAACACCATATATTTT.

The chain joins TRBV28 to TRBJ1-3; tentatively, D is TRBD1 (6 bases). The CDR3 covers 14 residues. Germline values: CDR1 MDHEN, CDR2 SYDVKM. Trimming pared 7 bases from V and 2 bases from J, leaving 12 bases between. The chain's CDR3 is CASITNRAGNTIYF. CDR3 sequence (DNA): TGTGCCAGCATCACTAACAGGGCTGGAAACACCATATATTTT. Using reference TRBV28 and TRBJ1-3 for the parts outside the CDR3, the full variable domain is DVKVTQSSRYLVKRTGEKVFLECVQDMDHENMFWYRQDPGLGLRLIYFSYDVKMKEKGDIPEGYSVSREKKERFSLILESASTNQTSMYLCASITNRAGNTIYFGEGSWLTVV.

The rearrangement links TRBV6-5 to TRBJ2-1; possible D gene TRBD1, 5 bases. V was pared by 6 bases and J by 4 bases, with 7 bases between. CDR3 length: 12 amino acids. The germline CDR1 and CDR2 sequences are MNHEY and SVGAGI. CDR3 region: CASSPGYNEQFF. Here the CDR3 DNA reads TGTGCCAGCAGCCCAGGGTACAATGAGCAGTTCTTC.

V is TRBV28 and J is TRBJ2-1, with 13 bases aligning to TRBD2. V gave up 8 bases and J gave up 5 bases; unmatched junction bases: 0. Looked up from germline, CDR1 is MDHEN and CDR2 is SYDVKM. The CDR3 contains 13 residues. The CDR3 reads CASGLAGDNEQFF. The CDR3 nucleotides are TGTGCCAGCGGACTAGCGGGAGACAATGAGCAGTTCTTC.

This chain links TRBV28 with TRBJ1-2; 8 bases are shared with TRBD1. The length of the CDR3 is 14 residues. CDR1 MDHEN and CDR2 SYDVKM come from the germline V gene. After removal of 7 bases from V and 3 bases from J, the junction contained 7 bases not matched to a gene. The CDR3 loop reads CASNKQGEDYGYTF. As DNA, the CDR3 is TGTGCCAGCAATAAACAGGGGGAAGACTATGGCTACACCTTC.

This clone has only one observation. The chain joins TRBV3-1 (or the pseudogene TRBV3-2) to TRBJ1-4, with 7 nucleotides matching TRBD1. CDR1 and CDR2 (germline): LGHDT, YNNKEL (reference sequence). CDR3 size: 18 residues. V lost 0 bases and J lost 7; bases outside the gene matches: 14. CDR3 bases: TGTGCCAGCAGCCAAGAGTCAAGCGGGAGGGGGCGCGCTGAAAAACTGTTTTTT. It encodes CASSQESSGRGRAEKLFF.

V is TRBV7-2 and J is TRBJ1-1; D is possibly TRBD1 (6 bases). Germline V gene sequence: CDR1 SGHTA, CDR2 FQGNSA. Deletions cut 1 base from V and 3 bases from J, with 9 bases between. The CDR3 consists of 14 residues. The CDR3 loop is CASSLGGGYTEAFF. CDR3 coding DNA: TGTGCCAGCAGCTTAGGGGGGGGCTACACTGAAGCTTTCTTT. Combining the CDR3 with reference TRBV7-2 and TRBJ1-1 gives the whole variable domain GAGVSQSPSNKVTEKGKDVELRCDPISGHTALYWYRQSLGQGLEFLIYFQGNSAPDKSGLPSDRFSAERTGGSVSTLTIQRTQQEDSAVYLCASSLGGGYTEAFFGQGTRLTVV.

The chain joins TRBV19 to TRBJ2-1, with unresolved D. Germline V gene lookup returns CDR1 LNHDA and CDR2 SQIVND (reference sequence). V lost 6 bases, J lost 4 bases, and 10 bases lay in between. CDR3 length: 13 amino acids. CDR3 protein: CASRLNGYNEQFF. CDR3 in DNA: TGTGCCAGTAGGCTTAACGGGTACAATGAGCAGTTCTTC.

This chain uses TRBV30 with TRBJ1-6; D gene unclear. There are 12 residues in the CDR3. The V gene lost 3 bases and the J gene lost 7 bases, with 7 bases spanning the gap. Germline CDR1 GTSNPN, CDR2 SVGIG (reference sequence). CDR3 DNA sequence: TGTGCCTGGAGCCATGCGAATTCACCCCTCCACTTT. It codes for CAWSHANSPLHF.

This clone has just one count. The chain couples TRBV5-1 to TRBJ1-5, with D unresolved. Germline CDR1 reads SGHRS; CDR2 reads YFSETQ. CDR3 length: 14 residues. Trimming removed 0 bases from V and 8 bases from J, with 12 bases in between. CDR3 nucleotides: TGCGCCAGCAGCTTGGAAGGCGGAGCGGAGCCCCAGCATTTT. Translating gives CASSLEGGAEPQHF.

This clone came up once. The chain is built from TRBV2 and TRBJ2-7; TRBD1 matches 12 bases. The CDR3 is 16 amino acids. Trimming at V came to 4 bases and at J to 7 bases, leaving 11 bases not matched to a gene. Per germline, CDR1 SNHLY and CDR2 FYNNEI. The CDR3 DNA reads TGTGCCAGCAGTGGCCCTGGGGACAGGGGGCTGGGAGAGCAGTACTTC. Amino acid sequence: CASSGPGDRGLGEQYF.

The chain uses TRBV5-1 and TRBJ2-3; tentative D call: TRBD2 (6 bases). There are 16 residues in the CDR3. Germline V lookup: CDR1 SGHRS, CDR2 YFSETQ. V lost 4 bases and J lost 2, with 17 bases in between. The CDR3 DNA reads TGCGCCAGCAGCCCTGGGGGGACGGAGAACACAGATACGCAGTATTTT. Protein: CASSPGGTENTDTQYF. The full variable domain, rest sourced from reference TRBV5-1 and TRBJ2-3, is KAGVTQTPRYLIKTRGQQVTLSCSPISGHRSVSWYQQTPGQGLQFLFEYFSETQRNKGNFPGRFSGRQFSNSRSEMNVSTLELGDSALYLCASSPGGTENTDTQYFGPGTRLTVL.

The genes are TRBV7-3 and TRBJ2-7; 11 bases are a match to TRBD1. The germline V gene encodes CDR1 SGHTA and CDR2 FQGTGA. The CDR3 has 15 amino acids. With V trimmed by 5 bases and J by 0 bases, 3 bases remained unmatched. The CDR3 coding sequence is TGTGCCAGCAGCCTGGGACAGGGGGGCTCCTACGAGCAGTACTTC. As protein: CASSLGQGGSYEQYF.

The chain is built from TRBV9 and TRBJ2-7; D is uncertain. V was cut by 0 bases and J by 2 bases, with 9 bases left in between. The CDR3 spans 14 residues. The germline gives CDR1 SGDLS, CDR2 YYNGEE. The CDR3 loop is CASSVAAIAYEQYF. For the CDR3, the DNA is TGTGCCAGCAGCGTAGCTGCTATCGCCTACGAGCAGTACTTC.

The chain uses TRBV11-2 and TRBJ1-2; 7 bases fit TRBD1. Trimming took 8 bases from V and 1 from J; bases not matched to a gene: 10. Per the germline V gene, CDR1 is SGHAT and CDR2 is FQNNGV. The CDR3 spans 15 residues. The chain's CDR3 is CASRQPGGYNYGYTF. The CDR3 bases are TGTGCCAGCCGCCAACCAGGGGGTTATAACTATGGCTACACCTTC.

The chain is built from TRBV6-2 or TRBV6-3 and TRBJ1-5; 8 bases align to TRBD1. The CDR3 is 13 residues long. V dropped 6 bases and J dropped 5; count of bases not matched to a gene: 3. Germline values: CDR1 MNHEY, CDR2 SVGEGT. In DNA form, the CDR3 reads TGTGCCAGCAGCCAACAGGGGGATCAGCCCCAGCATTTT. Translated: CASSQQGDQPQHF.